This T cell receptor beta chain appears in the sequencing data of a study of blood T cell repertoires in COVID-19 (dated by TCRdb to the early 2020s). Some background on the complete study: The collaborator samples originated in the United States, Italy and Spain and spanned the acute and convalescent phases of COVID-19. Samples came from the ongoing ImmuneRACE study (first 160 participants) plus 1,254 subjects from 6 global collaborators. HLA class I and class II types, where available, came from metadata supplied by the sample provider rather than from assay-based typing. The prospective study material was composed of cDNA or gDNA derived from T cells, B-cell-depleted T cells, or PBMCs. The repertoires were released in a freely available public database meant as a resource for research on the immune response to SARS-CoV-2. The sample metadata nearly always contained a de-identified subject ID, COVID-19 status, age in years and sex. Subjects who had been exposed to COVID-19, were actively infected with it, or had recovered from it provided the deeply sampled blood TCRbeta repertoires that made up the dataset.

The CDR3 goes from the cysteine to the phenylalanine over 16 residues. Only the CDR3 DNA is retained, 48 bases long and in frame from the first base. From a lookup of the germline V gene, CDR1 and CDR2 are SGHTA and FQGNSA. Relative to germline, V is missing 6 bases and J is missing 0 bases, with 8 bases of the junction outside any gene match. Another Seattle source contributed samples from volunteer blood donors who had recovered from COVID-19. Each collaborating institution followed its own protocols to collect whole blood in K2EDTA tubes. For TCRbeta analysis, collaborator samples were shipped as frozen whole blood, as isolated PBMCs, or as DNA extracted from either sample type. Points the paper makes about the study in general: Clinical and demographic metadata were provided uncurated, with the amount varying by source and participant.

To note about this clone: Its target antigen remains unknown. Base qualities are not recorded, but no much larger clone differs from it by a single base.

The immunoSEQ Assay, a bias-controlled multiplex PCR, was used to amplify TCRbeta CDR3 regions from genomic DNA. For the original study's pipeline: The number of nucleated cells in each sample was estimated from the amplification of reference gene primers within the assay. To quantify the absolute abundance of each unique TCRbeta CDR3 rearrangement, sequence reads were collapsed and filtered. For each sample, productive Simpson clonality was calculated as the square root of Simpson's diversity index across productive rearrangements. Drawn from immuneACCESS, this table holds only the in-frame rearrangements with V and J called that TCRdb kept. Clones are partly lost; checked studies trace under half to an unresolved V gene and leave the rest unexplained. From that table come the V and J calls and clone size; the DNA was used to work out D and trimming. Within this sample are hundreds of thousands of clones, with more than 75% of them counted one time only. Around 1.5% of the sample lies in the top ten.

The TCR comes from a woman aged 60 to 75 who had recovered from COVID-19. The source material was peripheral blood. The V and J segments used are TRBV7-2 and TRBJ2-3; TRBD1 fits 8 bases in the junction. The DNA sequence is given as TGTGCCAGCAGATCCTGGACAGGGTCCAGCACAGATACGCAGTATTTT. It translates as CASRSWTGSSTDTQYF.